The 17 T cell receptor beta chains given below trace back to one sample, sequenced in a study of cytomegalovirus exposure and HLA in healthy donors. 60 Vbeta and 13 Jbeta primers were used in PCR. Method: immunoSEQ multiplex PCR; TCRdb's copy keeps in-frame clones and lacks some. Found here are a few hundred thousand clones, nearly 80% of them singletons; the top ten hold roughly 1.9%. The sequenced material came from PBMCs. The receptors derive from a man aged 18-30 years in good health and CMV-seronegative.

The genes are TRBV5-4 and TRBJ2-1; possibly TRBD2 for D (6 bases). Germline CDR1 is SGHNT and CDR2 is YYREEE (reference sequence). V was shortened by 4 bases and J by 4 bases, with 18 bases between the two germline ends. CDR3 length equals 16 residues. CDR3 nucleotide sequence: TGTGCCAGCAGCCCGGAGGGTTTAAAGCTATACAATGAGCAGTTCTTC. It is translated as CASSPEGLKLYNEQFF.

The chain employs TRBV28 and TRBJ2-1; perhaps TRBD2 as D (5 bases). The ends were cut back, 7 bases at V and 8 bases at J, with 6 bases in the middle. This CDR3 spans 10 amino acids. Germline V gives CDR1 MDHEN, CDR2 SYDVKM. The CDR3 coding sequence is TGTGCCAGCAACGGGGATGAGCAGTTCTTC. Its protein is CASNGDEQFF.

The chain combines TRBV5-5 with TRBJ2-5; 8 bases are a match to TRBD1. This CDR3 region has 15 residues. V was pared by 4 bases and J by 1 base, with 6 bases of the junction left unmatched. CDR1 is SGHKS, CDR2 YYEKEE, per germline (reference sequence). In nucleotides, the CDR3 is TGTGCCAGCAGCGGGGGACAGGAACTCCAAGAGACCCAGTACTTC. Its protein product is CASSGGQELQETQYF.

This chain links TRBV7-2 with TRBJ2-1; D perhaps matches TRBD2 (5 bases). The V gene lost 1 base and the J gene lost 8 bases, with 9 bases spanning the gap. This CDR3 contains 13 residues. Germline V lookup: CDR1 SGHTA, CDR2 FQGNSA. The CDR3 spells CASSLELEDEQFF. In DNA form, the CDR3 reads TGTGCCAGCAGCTTAGAATTGGAGGATGAGCAGTTCTTC.

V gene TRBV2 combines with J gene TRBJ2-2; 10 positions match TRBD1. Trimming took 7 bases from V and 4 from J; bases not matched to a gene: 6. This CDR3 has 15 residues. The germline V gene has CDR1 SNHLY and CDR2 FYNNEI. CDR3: CASIIGQGGTGELFF. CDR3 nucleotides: TGTGCCAGCATCATCGGACAGGGGGGCACCGGGGAGCTGTTTTTT. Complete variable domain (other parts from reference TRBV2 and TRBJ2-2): EPEVTQTPSHQVTQMGQEVILRCVPISNHLYFYWYRQILGQKVEFLVSFYNNEISEKSEIFDDQFSVERPDGSNFTLKIRSTKLEDSAMYFCASIIGQGGTGELFFGEGSRLTVL.

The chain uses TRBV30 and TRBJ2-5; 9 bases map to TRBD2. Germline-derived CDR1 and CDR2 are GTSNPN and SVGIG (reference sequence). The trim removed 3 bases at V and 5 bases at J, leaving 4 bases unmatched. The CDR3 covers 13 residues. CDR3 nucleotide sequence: TGTGCCTGGAGAGCGGGAGGTTGGGAGACCCAGTACTTC. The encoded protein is CAWRAGGWETQYF.

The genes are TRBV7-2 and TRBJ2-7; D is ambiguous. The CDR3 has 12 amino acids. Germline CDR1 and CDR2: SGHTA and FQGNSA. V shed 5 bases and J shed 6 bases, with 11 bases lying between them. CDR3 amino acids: CASSADLSEQYF. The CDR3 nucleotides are TGTGCCAGCAGCGCTGACTTAAGCGAGCAGTACTTC.

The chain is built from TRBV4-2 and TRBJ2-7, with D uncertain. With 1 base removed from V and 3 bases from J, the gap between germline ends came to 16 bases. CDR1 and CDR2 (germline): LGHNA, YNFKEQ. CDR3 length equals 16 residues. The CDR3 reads CASSQVGGRGIYEQYF. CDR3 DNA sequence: TGTGCCAGCAGCCAAGTCGGCGGTCGCGGCATCTACGAGCAGTACTTC.

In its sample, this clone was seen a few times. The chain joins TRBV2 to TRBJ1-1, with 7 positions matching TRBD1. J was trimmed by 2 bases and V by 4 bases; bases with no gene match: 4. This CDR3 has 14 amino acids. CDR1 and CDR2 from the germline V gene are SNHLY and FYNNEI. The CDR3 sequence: CASSAGQVNTEAFF. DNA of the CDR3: TGTGCCAGCAGTGCCGGACAGGTAAACACTGAAGCTTTCTTT.

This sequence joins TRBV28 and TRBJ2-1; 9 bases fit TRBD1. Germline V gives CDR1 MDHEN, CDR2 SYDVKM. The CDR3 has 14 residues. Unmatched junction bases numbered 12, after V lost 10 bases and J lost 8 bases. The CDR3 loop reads CATRGTGTIDEQFF. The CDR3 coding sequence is TGTGCCACTCGAGGGACAGGGACTATCGATGAGCAGTTCTTC.

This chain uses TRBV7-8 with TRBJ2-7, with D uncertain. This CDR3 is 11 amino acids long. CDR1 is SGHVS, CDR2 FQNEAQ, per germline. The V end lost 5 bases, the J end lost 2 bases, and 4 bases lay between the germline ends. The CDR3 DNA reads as TGTGCCAGCAGCCCTGCCTACGAGCAGTACTTC. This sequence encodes CASSPAYEQYF.

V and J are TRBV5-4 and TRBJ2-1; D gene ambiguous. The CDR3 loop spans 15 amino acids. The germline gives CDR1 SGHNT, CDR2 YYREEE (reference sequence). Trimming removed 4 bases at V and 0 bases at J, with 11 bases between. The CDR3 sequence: CASSTDPSSYNEQFF. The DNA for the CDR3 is TGTGCCAGCAGCACAGACCCGAGCTCCTACAATGAGCAGTTCTTC.

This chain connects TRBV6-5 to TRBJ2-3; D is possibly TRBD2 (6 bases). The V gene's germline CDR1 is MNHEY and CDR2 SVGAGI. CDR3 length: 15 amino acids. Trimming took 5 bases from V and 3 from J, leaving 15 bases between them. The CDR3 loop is CASSNGAGWTDTQYF. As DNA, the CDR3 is TGTGCCAGCAGTAACGGGGCGGGGTGGACAGATACGCAGTATTTT.

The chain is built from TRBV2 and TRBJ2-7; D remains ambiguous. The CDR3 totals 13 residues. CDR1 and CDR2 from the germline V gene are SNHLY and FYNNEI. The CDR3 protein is CFFKQKAAYEQYF. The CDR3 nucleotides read TGTTTTTTCAAGCAGAAGGCGGCATACGAGCAGTACTTC.

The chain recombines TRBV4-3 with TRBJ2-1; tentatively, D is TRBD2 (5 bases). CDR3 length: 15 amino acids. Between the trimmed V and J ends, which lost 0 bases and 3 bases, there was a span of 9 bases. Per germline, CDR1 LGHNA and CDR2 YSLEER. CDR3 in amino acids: CASSQDKDYYNEQFF. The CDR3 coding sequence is TGCGCCAGCAGCCAAGATAAAGACTACTACAATGAGCAGTTCTTC.

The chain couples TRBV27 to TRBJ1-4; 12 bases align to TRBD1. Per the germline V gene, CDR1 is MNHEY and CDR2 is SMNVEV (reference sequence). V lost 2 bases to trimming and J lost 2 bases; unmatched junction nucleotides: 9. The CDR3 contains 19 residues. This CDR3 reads CASSLRGTGGGGTNEKLFF. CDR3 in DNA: TGTGCCAGCAGTTTAAGAGGGACAGGGGGCGGCGGGACTAATGAAAAACTGTTTTTT.

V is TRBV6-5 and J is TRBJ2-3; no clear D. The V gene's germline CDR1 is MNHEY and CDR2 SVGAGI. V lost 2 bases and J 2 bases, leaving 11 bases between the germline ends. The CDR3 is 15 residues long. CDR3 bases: TGTGCCAGCAGTTACGGGCCCGGAAACACAGATACGCAGTATTTT. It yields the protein CASSYGPGNTDTQYF.